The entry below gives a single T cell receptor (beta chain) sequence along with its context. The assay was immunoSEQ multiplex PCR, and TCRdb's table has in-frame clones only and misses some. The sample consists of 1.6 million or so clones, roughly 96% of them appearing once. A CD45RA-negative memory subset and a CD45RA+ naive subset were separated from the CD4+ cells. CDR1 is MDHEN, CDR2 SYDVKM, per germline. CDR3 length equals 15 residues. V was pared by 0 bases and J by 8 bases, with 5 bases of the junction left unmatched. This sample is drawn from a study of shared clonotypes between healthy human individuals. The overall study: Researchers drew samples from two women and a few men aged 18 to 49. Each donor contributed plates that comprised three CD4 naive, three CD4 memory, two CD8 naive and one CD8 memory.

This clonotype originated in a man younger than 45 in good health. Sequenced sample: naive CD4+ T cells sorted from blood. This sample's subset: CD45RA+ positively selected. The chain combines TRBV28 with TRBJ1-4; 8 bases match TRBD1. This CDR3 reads CASSLWAGGDEKLFF. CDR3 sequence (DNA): TGTGCCAGCAGTTTATGGGCAGGGGGCGACGAAAAACTGTTTTTT.